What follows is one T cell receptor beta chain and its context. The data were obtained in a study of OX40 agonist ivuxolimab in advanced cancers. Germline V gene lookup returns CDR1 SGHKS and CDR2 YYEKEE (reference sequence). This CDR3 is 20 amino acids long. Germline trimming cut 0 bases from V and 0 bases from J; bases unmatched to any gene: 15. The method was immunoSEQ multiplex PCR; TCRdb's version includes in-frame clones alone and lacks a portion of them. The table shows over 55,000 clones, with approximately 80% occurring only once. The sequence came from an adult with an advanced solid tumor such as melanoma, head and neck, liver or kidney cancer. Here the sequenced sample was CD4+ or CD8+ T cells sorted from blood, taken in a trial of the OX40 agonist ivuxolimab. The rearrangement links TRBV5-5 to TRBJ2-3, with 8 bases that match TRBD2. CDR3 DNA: TGTGCCAGCAGCTTGGCCGAACGGGCGGGGGGACCACTTAGCACAGATACGCAGTATTTT. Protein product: CASSLAERAGGPLSTDTQYF.